The T cell receptor (beta chain) under discussion was sequenced for a study of shared clonotypes between healthy human individuals. Study results and limitations: Generation probabilities were higher for clonotypes shared across all four sorted-subset donors than for unshared ones.

A remark on this clone: What it binds is unknown. The sample carries other DNA sequences with the same CDR3.

The protocol was immunoSEQ multiplex PCR, while the TCRdb copy is restricted to in-frame clones and leaves out a portion. This table has around 370,000 clones, just over 95% appearing once. The CDR3 has 11 residues. Germline V CDR1 and CDR2: SEHNR, FQNEAQ (reference sequence). V lost 6 bases and J lost 2, with 3 bases in between. The material sequenced was memory CD8+ T cells sorted from blood. Specified subset: CD45RO+ cells pooled with CCR7-negative TemRA cells. The chain is built from TRBV7-9 and TRBJ2-3, with D unclear. The TCR sequence derives from a man aged 30 to 39 in good health. Written as DNA, the CDR3 is TGTGCCAGCAGTGTCACAGATACGCAGTATTTT. Protein: CASSVTDTQYF.